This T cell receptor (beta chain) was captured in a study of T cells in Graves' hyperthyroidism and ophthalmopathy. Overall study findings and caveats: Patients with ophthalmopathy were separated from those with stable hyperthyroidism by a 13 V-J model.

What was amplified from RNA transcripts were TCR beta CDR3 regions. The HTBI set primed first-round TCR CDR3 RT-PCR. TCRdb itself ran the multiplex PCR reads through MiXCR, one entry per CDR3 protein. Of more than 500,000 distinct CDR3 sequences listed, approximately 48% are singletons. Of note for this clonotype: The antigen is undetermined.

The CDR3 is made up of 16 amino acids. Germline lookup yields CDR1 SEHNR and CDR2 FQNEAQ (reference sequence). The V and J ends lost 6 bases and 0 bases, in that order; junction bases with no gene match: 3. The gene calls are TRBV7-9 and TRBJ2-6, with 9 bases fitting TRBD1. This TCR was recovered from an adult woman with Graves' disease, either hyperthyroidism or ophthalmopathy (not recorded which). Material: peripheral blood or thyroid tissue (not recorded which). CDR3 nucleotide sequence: TGTGCCAGCAGTTTGGACAGGGGCTCTGGGGCCAACGTCCTGACTTTC. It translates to CASSLDRGSGANVLTF.